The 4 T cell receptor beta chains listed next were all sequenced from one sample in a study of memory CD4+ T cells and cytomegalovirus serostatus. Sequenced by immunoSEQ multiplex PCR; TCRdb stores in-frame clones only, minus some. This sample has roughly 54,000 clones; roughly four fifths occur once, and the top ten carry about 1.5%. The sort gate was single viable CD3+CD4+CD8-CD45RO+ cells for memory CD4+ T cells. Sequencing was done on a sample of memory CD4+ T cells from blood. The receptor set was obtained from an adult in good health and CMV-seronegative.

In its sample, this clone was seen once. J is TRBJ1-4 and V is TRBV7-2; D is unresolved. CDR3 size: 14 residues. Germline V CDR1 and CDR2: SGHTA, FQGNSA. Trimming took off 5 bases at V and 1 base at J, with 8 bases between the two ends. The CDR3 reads CASSETVTNEKLFF. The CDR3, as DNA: TGTGCCAGCAGCGAAACAGTAACTAATGAAAAACTGTTTTTT.

The CDR3 coding sequence is TGTGCCAGCAGGCCCCCTGGGGGAGACTACGAGCAGTACTTC. This codes for CASRPPGGDYEQYF. This sequence joins TRBV25-1 and TRBJ2-7; D tentatively reads TRBD1 or TRBD2 (5 bases each). The CDR3 extends over 14 amino acids. The germline V and J ends were trimmed by 6 bases and 3 bases, with 15 bases remaining between them. Germline CDR1 MGHDK, CDR2 SYGVNS.

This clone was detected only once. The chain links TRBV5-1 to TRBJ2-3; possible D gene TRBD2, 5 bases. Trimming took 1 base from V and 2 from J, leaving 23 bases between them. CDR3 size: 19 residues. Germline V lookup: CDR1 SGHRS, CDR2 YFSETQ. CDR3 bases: TGCGCCAGCAGCTTGTCGTTTAGCGCCGCGGGTACCAACACAGATACGCAGTATTTT. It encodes CASSLSFSAAGTNTDTQYF.

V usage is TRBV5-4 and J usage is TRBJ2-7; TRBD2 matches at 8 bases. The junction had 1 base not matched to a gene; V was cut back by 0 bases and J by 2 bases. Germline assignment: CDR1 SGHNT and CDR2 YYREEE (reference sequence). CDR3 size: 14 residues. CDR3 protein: CASSLGSGAYEQYF. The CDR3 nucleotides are TGTGCCAGCAGCTTGGGTAGCGGGGCCTACGAGCAGTACTTC.